This section outlines one T cell receptor beta chain sequence together with its context. These data originate in a study of HIV-infected patients and healthy controls. This CDR3 is built from 14 residues. Looked up from germline, CDR1 is SGHAT and CDR2 is FQNNGV. J lost 2 bases, V lost 5 bases, and 4 bases had no gene match. TCRdb passed the 5' RACE reads through MiXCR, listing each CDR3 protein once. The profile covers about 67,000 distinct CDR3 sequences, with about a sixth appearing a single time and 5.5% to 7% taken by the ten largest. The gene calls are TRBV11-2 and TRBJ2-3, with 7 bases identical to TRBD1. This receptor was identified in a human donor in good health. The sample comprised CD4+ T cells from blood. The CDR3 nucleotides read TGTGCCAGCAGCCGTGGGACAGCCACAGATACGCAGTATTTT. Its protein is CASSRGTATDTQYF.